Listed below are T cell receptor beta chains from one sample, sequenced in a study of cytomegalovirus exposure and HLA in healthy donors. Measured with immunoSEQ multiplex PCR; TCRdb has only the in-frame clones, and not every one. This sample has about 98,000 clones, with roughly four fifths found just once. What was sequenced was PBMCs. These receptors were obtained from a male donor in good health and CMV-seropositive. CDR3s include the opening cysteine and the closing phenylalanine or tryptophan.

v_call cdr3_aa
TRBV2 CASRQDRVGNSPLHF
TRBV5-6 CASSPPGVPDTQYF
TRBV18 CASSPPVTGELFF
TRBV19 CASSIVQGTTQPQHF
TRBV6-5 CATQGLALNEQFF
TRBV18 CASSPDRQSSTDTQYF
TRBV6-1 CASSEKDTYQPQHF
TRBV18 CASSLGQVSTDTQYF
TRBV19 CASSIRGFEREGDEQFF
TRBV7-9 CASSSPPRGGGGREQYF
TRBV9 CASSVGAGSYNEQFF
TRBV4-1 CASSQLPGLAVGVTQYF
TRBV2 CASSEISGRASSTGELFF
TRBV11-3 CASSSGTGGTEAFF
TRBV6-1 CASTQDWANEQFF
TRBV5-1 CASSLGNSGGQEPQHF
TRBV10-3 CAISTPEGQQETQYF
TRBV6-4 CASRNEREQGTQYF
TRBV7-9 CASSPGQGQETQYF
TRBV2 CASSEVYREAGTYNEQFF
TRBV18 CASSPPLGQGGGELFF
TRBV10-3 CAISDGTSGSLTGELFF
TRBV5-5 CASSLIPEFF
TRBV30 CAWSLSAYEQYF
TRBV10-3 CAISGTGGTEAFF
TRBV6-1 CAIYRGPYEQYF
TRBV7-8 CASSPRLVEQFF
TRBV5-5 CASSSGTYEQYF
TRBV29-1 CSVEVHLGDNEQFF
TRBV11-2 CASSIQGGKSYNEQFF
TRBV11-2 CASSSLDRGPQETQYF
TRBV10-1 CASSERSGGCSNQPQHF
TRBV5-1 CASSYGWTSGAGINEQFF
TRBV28 CASSSAGTSNTEAFF
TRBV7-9 CASSLGQTTDQYF
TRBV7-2 CASSSGLAGYEQYF
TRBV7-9 CASSLDLQGPQETQYF
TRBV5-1 CASSLNYQETQYF
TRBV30 CAWSRGRTGGLYEQYF
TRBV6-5 CASSSRYSNQPQHF
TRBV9 CASSAGLYTGELFF
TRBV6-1 CASRPWGLSYEQYF
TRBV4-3 CASSQDRDSEKLFF
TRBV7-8 CASSLGSGATGELFF
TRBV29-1 CSVEDWGSGSYSYNEQFF
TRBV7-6 CASSSRAGYQETQYF
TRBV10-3 CATLAGGPDTQYF
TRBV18 CASSPENMNTEAFF
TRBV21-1 CASSKVRGNTIYF
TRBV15 CATSWGQTNEKLFF
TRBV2 CASSRKRGGDSRPDTQYF
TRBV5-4 CASSLDSLPTDTQYF
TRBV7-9 CASSTLTGTDQETQYF
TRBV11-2 CASSSHRGNSGYTF
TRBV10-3 CAISESSSGRGTGELFF
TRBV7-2 CASSWGTGGFYEQYF
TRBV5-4 CASSRSGSSYNSPLHF
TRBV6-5 CASSGTSGETQYF
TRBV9 CARGGEGRDTEAFF